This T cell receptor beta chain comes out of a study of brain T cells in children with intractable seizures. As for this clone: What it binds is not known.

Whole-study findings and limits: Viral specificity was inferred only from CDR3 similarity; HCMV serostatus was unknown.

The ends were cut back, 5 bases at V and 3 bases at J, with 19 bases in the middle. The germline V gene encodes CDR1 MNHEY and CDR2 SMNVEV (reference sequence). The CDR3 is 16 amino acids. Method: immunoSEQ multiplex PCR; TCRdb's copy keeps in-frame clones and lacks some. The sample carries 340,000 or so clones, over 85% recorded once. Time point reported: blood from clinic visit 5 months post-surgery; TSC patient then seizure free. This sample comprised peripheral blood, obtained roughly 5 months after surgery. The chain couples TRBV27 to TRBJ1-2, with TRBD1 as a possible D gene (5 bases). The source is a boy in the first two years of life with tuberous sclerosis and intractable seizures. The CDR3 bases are TGTGCCAGCAGTACGACTAAAATGGGACGAGACTATGGCTACACCTTC. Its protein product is CASSTTKMGRDYGYTF.